The 22 T cell receptor beta chains below were found in one sample sequenced in a study of response to subunit inactivated influenza vaccine. TCRdb re-analysed the RT-PCR reads in MiXCR, keeping a single row per CDR3 protein. The top ten clones hold about 9.9% of a sample with roughly 700,000 distinct CDR3 sequences, more than 15% of them seen once. The specimen was PBMCs from blood, collected about 12 days after vaccination. Receptors were obtained from a middle-aged man who received an inactivated influenza vaccine.

The chain recombines TRBV6-1 with TRBJ2-5; a possible D gene is TRBD1 (6 bases). V lost 6 bases, J lost 5 bases, and 19 bases lay in between. The CDR3 spans 15 residues. Germline V gene lookup returns CDR1 MNHNS and CDR2 SASEGT. The CDR3: CASRGTGTPQETQYF. The CDR3 nucleotides are TGTGCCAGCAGAGGTACCGGGACACCCCAGGAGACCCAGTACTTC.

A few counts support this clonotype. This chain uses TRBV5-6 with TRBJ2-7; D not resolved. The V end was cut by 6 bases, the J end by 5 bases, with 15 bases between. The CDR3 contains 13 residues. Germline V lookup: CDR1 SGHDT, CDR2 YYEEEE. The DNA of the CDR3 is TGTGCCAGCACCGTAGGATGGTTCGACGAGCAGTACTTC. As protein: CASTVGWFDEQYF.

The genes are TRBV15 and TRBJ2-6, with D perhaps TRBD1 (6 bases). CDR1 LNHNV and CDR2 YYDKDF come from the germline V gene (reference sequence). V gave up 1 base and J gave up 5 bases, with 12 bases separating them. The CDR3 has 16 amino acids. The chain's CDR3 is CATSRAGGNRANVLTF. CDR3 nucleotide sequence: TGTGCCACCAGCAGAGCTGGGGGCAATAGGGCCAACGTCCTGACTTTC.

This clonotype has only a few counts. The chain is built from TRBV29-1 and TRBJ1-1; maybe TRBD1 (5 bases). Trimming cost V 4 bases and J 5 bases, with 11 bases left between them. This CDR3 comprises 12 residues. Germline CDR1 is SQVTM and CDR2 is ANQGSEA. CDR3: CSVVGGFTEAFF. CDR3 DNA sequence: TGCAGCGTTGTTGGGGGATTTACTGAAGCTTTCTTT.

This clonotype was found a few times. The V and J genes are TRBV29-1 and TRBJ2-7; D is unclear. The CDR3 sequence is 13 residues long. Looked up from germline, CDR1 is SQVTM and CDR2 is ANQGSEA. Trimming left V 0 bases short and J 1 base short, with 7 bases between. The CDR3 spells CSVEDIGSYEQYF. The CDR3 DNA reads TGCAGCGTTGAAGATATAGGGTCCTACGAGCAGTACTTC.

This clonotype came up a few times. This sequence joins TRBV28 and TRBJ2-7; TRBD1 matches at 7 bases. V lost 6 bases, J lost 2 bases, and 7 bases stayed unmatched. The CDR3 consists of 14 residues. Per germline, CDR1 MDHEN and CDR2 SYDVKM. CDR3 DNA sequence: TGTGCCAGCAGCCTCCGGGACAGCGCCTACGAGCAGTACTTC. Protein product: CASSLRDSAYEQYF.

This clonotype has only a few counts. The chain is built from TRBV3-1 and TRBJ1-1; D unclear. The CDR3 runs to 11 residues. The germline V gene has CDR1 LGHDT and CDR2 YNNKEL (reference sequence). V was clipped by 4 bases and J by 7 bases, with 7 bases between them. CDR3 sequence reads: CASSRVGEAFF. The CDR3 DNA sequence: TGTGCCAGCAGCCGGGTCGGTGAAGCTTTCTTT. Complete variable domain (other parts from reference TRBV3-1 and TRBJ1-1): DTAVSQTPKYLVTQMGNDKSIKCEQNLGHDTMYWYKQDSKKFLKIMFSYNNKELIINETVPNRFSPKSPDKAHLNLHINSLELGDSAVYFCASSRVGEAFFGQGTRLTVV.

This clonotype was observed at least ten times. The CDR3 bases are TGTGCCAGCAGCTTTATTCTGGGATCCACTGAAGCTTTCTTT. Its protein product is CASSFILGSTEAFF. This chain uses TRBV11-2 with TRBJ1-1; D remains unclear. This CDR3 has 14 amino acids. The V gene lost 3 bases and the J gene lost 4 bases, with 12 bases spanning the gap. The V gene's germline CDR1 is SGHAT and CDR2 FQNNGV.

This clonotype was found a few times. This chain links TRBV4-1 with TRBJ1-1; D may be TRBD1 (5 bases). Trimming stripped 1 base from V and 4 bases from J, with 13 bases between. Germline lookup yields CDR1 MGHRA and CDR2 YSYEKL. This CDR3 spans 15 amino acids. Here the CDR3 reads CASSQGGGSITEAFF. In DNA, the CDR3 is TGCGCCAGCAGCCAAGGGGGGGGGTCAATCACTGAAGCTTTCTTT.

This clonotype has only a few counts. The chain has TRBV7-8 and TRBJ2-2, with TRBD2 identical over 9 bases. CDR1 SGHVS and CDR2 FQNEAQ come from the germline V gene. V lost 5 bases, J lost 9 bases, and 13 bases stayed unmatched. The CDR3 runs 16 residues. CDR3 DNA sequence: TGTGCCAGCAGCCTAGTCCTACTAGCGGGTACCCGGGAGCTGTTTTTT. The encoded protein is CASSLVLLAGTRELFF.

This clonotype came up a few times. Its ends do not fully match the called genes, so a read error is possible. The gene calls are TRBV5-1 and TRBJ2-7; D not certain. CDR3 length: 14 residues. Germline values: CDR1 SGHRS, CDR2 YFSETQ. This chain's CDR3 is CASSTTLYSYERYF. For the CDR3, the DNA is TGCGCCAGCAGCACTACACTCTACTCCTACGAGCGGTACTTC. The full variable domain, in which reference TRBV5-1 and TRBJ2-7 provide the parts outside the CDR3, is KAGVTQTPRYLIKTRGQQVTLSCSPISGHRSVSWYQQTPGQGLQFLFEYFSETQRNKGNFPGRFSGRQFSNSRSEMNVSTLELGDSALYLCASSTTLYSYERYFGPGTRLTVT.

The chain carries TRBV30 and TRBJ2-1; D not resolved. V lost 4 bases and J lost 6, with 13 bases in between. The CDR3 has 13 residues. Germline V gene lookup returns CDR1 GTSNPN and CDR2 SVGIG (reference sequence). Written as DNA, the CDR3 is TGTGCCTGGAAAATAGACTTCGGCAATGAGCAGTTCTTC. This gives the protein CAWKIDFGNEQFF.

The V call is TRBV3-1, the J call TRBJ2-7, with D perhaps TRBD1 or TRBD2 (5 bases each). V shed 4 bases and J shed 1 base, with 11 bases lying between them. Germline CDR1 LGHDT, CDR2 YNNKEL (reference sequence). CDR3 length: 14 amino acids. Here the CDR3 reads CASSRGTLSYEQYF. For the CDR3, the DNA is TGTGCCAGCAGCCGGGGGACGTTATCCTACGAGCAGTACTTC.

This clonotype turned up a few times. This chain uses TRBV30 with TRBJ2-2, with D maybe TRBD1 (6 bases). There are 16 residues in the CDR3. Trimming pared 2 bases from V and 0 bases from J, leaving 13 bases between. From germline, CDR1 is GTSNPN and CDR2 SVGIG (reference sequence). This CDR3 is CAWSPRTVSNTGELFF. CDR3 coding DNA: TGTGCCTGGAGTCCTAGGACAGTTTCGAACACCGGGGAGCTGTTTTTT.

The chain has TRBV6-1 and TRBJ1-6; D possibly corresponds to TRBD1 (5 bases). The CDR3 contains 14 residues. CDR1 and CDR2 from the germline V gene are MNHNS and SASEGT. V dropped 9 bases and J dropped 7 bases, with 16 bases sitting between them. CDR3 in amino acids: CASGGLWGNSPLHF. The CDR3 DNA follows: TGTGCCAGTGGAGGTCTATGGGGCAATTCACCCCTCCACTTT.

In its sample, this clonotype was seen a few times. The CDR3 region has the DNA TGTGCCAGCAGTGATTGGGGGGAGGTGCGAAAACTGTTTTTT. This codes for CASSDWGEVRKLFF. This chain connects TRBV2 to TRBJ1-4; maybe TRBD1 (5 bases). The CDR3 covers 14 residues. V was clipped by 3 bases and J by 10 bases, with 15 bases between them. In germline, CDR1 is SNHLY, CDR2 FYNNEI.

The rearrangement joins TRBV18 to TRBJ1-1; 7 bases line up with TRBD1. The CDR3 spans 15 residues. V was clipped by 4 bases and J by 4 bases; unmatched bases: 9. The germline gives CDR1 KGHSH, CDR2 LQKENI. The CDR3 spells CASSQHAQGSTEAFF. In DNA form, the CDR3 reads TGTGCCAGCTCACAACACGCACAGGGGAGCACTGAAGCTTTCTTT.

The chain couples TRBV11-1 to TRBJ2-1; TRBD2 matches 13 bases. Trimming took 0 bases from V and 7 from J; bases not matched to a gene: 12. The CDR3 contains 19 residues. Germline CDR1 and CDR2: SGHAT and FQDESV (reference sequence). CDR3 coding DNA: TGTGCCAGCAGCTTAGCCCGGACTAGCGGGAGATGGGTCGGTAATGAGCAGTTCTTC. It is translated as CASSLARTSGRWVGNEQFF.

This clonotype came up a few times. The V gene is TRBV7-3, the J gene TRBJ2-1; 15 nucleotides align to TRBD2. V shed 4 bases and J 10 bases; nucleotides not matched to a gene: 5. This CDR3 has 15 amino acids. CDR1 and CDR2 from the germline V gene are SGHTA and FQGTGA. The DNA for the CDR3 is TGTGCCAGCAGCTGGACTAGCGGGAGGGGGGGGGAGCAGTTCTTC. This translates into CASSWTSGRGGEQFF.

This clonotype was seen a handful of times. The genes are TRBV28 and TRBJ2-1; weak D call: TRBD1 (6 bases). CDR3 size: 15 residues. The germline CDR1 and CDR2 sequences are MDHEN and SYDVKM. Trimming took 7 bases from V and 2 from J, leaving 15 bases between them. CDR3 sequence: CASKAGAITYNEQFF. In DNA form, the CDR3 reads TGTGCCAGCAAAGCAGGGGCCATCACCTACAATGAGCAGTTCTTC.

This clonotype was picked up a small number of times. The rearrangement uses TRBV6-1 and TRBJ2-1; no reliable D call. The germline gives CDR1 MNHNS, CDR2 SASEGT. The germline V and J ends were trimmed by 6 bases and 4 bases, with 10 bases remaining between them. The CDR3 runs to 13 residues. CDR3 protein: CASRASAYNEQFF. CDR3 nucleotides: TGTGCCAGCAGGGCCAGCGCTTACAATGAGCAGTTCTTC.

The table lists this clonotype with many counts. The chain carries TRBV7-8 and TRBJ1-3; 8 positions agree with TRBD1. This CDR3 contains 15 residues. Unmatched junction bases numbered 5, after V lost 1 base and J lost 6 bases. Per the germline V gene, CDR1 is SGHVS and CDR2 is FQNEAQ. In DNA, the CDR3 is TGTGCCAGCAGCTTAGATGGGACAGGCATAAACACCATATATTTT. Translating gives CASSLDGTGINTIYF.